This record looks at one TCR beta chain sequence and its context. Cells are PBMCs isolated from 10 ml of fresh blood. The data originate from a study of T cells in Graves' hyperthyroidism and ophthalmopathy. Study-wide background: Peripheral blood was secured at the point of initial diagnosis, before any treatment.

RNA transcripts provided the source from which TCR beta CDR3 regions were amplified. The HTBI set primed first-round TCR CDR3 RT-PCR. From the multiplex PCR reads, TCRdb called clonotypes with MiXCR, one entry per CDR3 protein. The table records 450,000 to 650,000 distinct CDR3 sequences, 17% of them present only once. Sequences were obtained from blood. This receptor was taken from a woman between 18 and 29 years old with Graves' ophthalmopathy.

The CDR3 loop is CASGVRQEAFF. The DNA of the CDR3 is TGTGCCAGCGGGGTAAGACAGGAAGCTTTCTTT. This chain uses TRBV2 with TRBJ1-1; TRBD1 is a possible D gene (5 bases). The V gene lost 8 bases and the J gene lost 8 bases, with 12 bases spanning the gap. The CDR3 loop spans 11 amino acids. Germline V gene lookup returns CDR1 SNHLY and CDR2 FYNNEI.